One sample yielded the 7 T cell receptor beta chains listed below, sequenced in a study of blood T cell repertoires in COVID-19 (dated by TCRdb to about 2020). The library was built by means of the immunoSEQ multiplex PCR assay. TCRdb mirrors the immuneACCESS table, restricted to in-frame sequences. Some clones are absent from its copies; in checked studies, under half trace to an unresolved V gene, and the reason for the others is unknown. The sample includes approximately 200,000 clones, with about 76% observed a single time. Together, the top ten hold approximately 5.9% of the sample. Sequenced material: peripheral blood. The origin of the receptors is a woman between 40 and 50 years old with COVID-19, enrolled during active disease.

This chain uses TRBV9 with TRBJ2-7, with 9 nucleotides matching TRBD1. CDR3 length equals 16 residues. Germline V gene data show CDR1 as SGDLS and CDR2 as YYNGEE. The V gene end was trimmed by 0 bases and the J gene end by 1 base; junction bases not matched to a gene: 5. CDR3 nucleotides: TGTGCCAGCAGCGTAGCTGACGGGACAGGGTCCTACGAGCAGTACTTC. Its protein is CASSVADGTGSYEQYF.

This clone was seen only once. This chain's CDR3 is CASSDGSRSYNSPLHF. The DNA of the CDR3 is TGTGCCAGCAGCGATGGCAGTCGCTCCTATAATTCACCCCTCCACTTT. The V and J genes are TRBV27 and TRBJ1-6; D gene uncertain. The germline gives CDR1 MNHEY, CDR2 SMNVEV (reference sequence). The CDR3 loop spans 16 amino acids. V dropped 6 bases and J dropped 0 bases, with 12 bases sitting between them.

The chain employs TRBV6-5 and TRBJ1-2; TRBD1 might be the D (6 bases). The V gene's germline CDR1 is MNHEY and CDR2 SVGAGI. The CDR3 is made up of 14 amino acids. The V and J ends lost 5 bases and 7 bases respectively, with 17 bases between them. The CDR3 DNA reads TGTGCCAGCAGTACCAGGGGTTTAGTCGCTGGCTACACCTTC. Amino acids: CASSTRGLVAGYTF.

V usage is TRBV24-1 and J usage is TRBJ2-1, with 11 bases lining up with TRBD2. CDR1 and CDR2 (germline): KGHDR, SFDVKD. This CDR3 has 16 amino acids. The ends lost 7 bases at V and 6 bases at J; junction bases unmatched: 10. The CDR3 spells CATRITSGGPLNEQFF. CDR3 sequence (DNA): TGTGCCACCAGGATAACTAGCGGGGGCCCCCTCAATGAGCAGTTCTTC.

The V call is TRBV7-2, the J call TRBJ2-7; D is unclear. Germline CDR1 is SGHTA and CDR2 is FQGNSA. CDR3 length equals 12 residues. Trimming left V 1 base short and J 3 bases short, with 4 bases between. The CDR3 DNA is TGTGCCAGCAGCTTAGATCACTACGAGCAGTACTTC. It yields the protein CASSLDHYEQYF.

This clone was recorded once. The chain employs TRBV3-1 (or the pseudogene TRBV3-2) and TRBJ1-5; no clear D. Germline CDR1 and CDR2: LGHDT and YNNKEL (reference sequence). The CDR3 has 13 amino acids. V lost 1 base to trimming and J lost 6 bases, with 7 bases between them. This chain's CDR3 is CASSQVESQPQHF. CDR3 in DNA: TGTGCCAGCAGCCAAGTAGAGAGTCAGCCCCAGCATTTT.

V gene TRBV5-6 combines with J gene TRBJ1-6; possible D gene TRBD1, 6 bases. The CDR3 extends over 16 amino acids. Germline CDR1 reads SGHDT; CDR2 reads YYEEEE. V was shortened by 5 bases and J by 6 bases, with 18 bases between the two germline ends. This CDR3 reads CASRPLAGAVNSPLHF. In DNA, the CDR3 is TGTGCCAGCAGACCCCTCGCGGGGGCCGTTAATTCACCCCTCCACTTT.